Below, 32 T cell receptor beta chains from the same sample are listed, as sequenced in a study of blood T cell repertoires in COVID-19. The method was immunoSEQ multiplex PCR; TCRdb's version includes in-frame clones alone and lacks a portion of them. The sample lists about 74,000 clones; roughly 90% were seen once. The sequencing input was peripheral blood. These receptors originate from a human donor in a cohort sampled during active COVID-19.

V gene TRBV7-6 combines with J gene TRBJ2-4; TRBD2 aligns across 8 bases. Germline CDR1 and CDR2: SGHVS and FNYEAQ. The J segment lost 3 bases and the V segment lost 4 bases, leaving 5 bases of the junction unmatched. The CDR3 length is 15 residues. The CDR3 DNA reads TGTGCCAGCAGCTCTAGCGGGTCCTTCAAAAACATTCAGTACTTC. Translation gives CASSSSGSFKNIQYF.

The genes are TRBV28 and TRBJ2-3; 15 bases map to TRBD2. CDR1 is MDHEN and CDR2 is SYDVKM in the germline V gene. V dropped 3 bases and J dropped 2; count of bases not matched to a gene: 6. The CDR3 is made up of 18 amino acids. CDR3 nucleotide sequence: TGTGCCAGCAGTTTTCGGACTAGCGGGAGGGAATCCACAGATACGCAGTATTTT. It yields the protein CASSFRTSGRESTDTQYF.

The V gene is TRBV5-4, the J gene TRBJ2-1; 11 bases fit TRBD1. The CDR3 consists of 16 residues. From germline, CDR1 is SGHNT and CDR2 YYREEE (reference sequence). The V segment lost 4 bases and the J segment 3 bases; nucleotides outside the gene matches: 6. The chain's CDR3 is CASSPRTGGDYNEQFF. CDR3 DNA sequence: TGTGCCAGCAGCCCTAGGACAGGGGGCGACTACAATGAGCAGTTCTTC.

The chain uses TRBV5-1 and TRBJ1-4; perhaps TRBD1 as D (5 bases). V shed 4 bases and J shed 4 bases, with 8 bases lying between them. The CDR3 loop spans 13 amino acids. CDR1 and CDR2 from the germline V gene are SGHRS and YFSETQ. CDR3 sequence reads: CASSGGFNEKLFF. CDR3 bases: TGCGCCAGCAGCGGGGGGTTTAATGAAAAACTGTTTTTT.

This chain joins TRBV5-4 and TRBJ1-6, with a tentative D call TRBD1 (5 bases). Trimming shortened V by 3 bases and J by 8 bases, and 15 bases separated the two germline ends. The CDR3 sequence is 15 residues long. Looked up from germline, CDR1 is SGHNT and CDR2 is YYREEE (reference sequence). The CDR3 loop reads CASSSTPQGDSPLHF. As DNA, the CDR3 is TGTGCCAGCAGCTCGACCCCTCAGGGCGATTCACCCCTCCACTTT. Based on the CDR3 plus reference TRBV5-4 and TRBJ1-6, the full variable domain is ETGVTQSPTHLIKTRGQQVTLRCSSQSGHNTVSWYQQALGQGPQFIFQYYREEENGRGNFPPRFSGLQFPNYSSELNVNALELDDSALYLCASSSTPQGDSPLHFGNGTRLTVT.

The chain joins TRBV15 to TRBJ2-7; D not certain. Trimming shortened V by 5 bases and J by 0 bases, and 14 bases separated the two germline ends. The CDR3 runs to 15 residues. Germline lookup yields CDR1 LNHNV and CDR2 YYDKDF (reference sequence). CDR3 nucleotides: TGTGCCACCAGCCCAGACTTTATTAGCTCCTACGAGCAGTACTTC. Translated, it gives CATSPDFISSYEQYF.

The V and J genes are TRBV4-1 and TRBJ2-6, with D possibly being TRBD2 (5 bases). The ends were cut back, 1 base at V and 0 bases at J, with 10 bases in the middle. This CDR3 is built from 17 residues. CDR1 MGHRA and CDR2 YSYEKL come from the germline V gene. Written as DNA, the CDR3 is TGCGCCAGCAGCCAAGGGCCGGGGAGCTCTGGGGCCAACGTCCTGACTTTC. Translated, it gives CASSQGPGSSGANVLTF.

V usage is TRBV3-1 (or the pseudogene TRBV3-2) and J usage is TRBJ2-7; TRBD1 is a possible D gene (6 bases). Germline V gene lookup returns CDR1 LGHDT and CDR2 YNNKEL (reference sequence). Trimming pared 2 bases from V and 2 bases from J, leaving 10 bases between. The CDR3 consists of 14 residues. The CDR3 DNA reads TGTGCCAGCAGCCAACTTGACAGGCCCTACGAGCAGTACTTC. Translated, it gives CASSQLDRPYEQYF.

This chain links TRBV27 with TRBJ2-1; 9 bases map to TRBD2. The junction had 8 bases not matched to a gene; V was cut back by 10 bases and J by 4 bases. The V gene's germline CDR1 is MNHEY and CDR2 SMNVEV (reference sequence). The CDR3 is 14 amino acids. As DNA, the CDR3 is TGTGCCACGTCGACTAGCGGAAGATACAATGAGCAGTTCTTC. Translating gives CATSTSGRYNEQFF.

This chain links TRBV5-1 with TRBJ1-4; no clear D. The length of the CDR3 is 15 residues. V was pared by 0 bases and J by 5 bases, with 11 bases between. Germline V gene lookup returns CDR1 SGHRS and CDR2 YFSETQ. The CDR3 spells CASSLAGRQNEKLFF. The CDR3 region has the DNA TGCGCCAGCAGCTTGGCGGGAAGGCAAAATGAAAAACTGTTTTTT.

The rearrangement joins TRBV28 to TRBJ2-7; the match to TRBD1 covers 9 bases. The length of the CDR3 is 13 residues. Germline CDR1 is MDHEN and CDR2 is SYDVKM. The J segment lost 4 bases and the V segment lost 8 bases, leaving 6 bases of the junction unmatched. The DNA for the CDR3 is TGTGCCAGCCACCGACAGGGGGGATACGAGCAGTACTTC. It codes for CASHRQGGYEQYF.

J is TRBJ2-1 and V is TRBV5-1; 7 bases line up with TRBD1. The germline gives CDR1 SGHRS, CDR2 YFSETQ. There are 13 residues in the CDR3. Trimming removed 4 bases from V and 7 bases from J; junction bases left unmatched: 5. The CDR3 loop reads CASSIRGQNEQFF. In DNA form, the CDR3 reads TGCGCCAGCAGCATACGGGGACAGAATGAGCAGTTCTTC.

Here the CDR3 reads CASSPTALGANVLTF. For the CDR3, the DNA is TGCGCCAGCAGCCCAACTGCCCTCGGGGCCAACGTCCTGACTTTC. V and J are TRBV5-1 and TRBJ2-6; no firm D call. Trimming removed 4 bases from V and 4 bases from J, with 12 bases in between. Germline CDR1 is SGHRS and CDR2 is YFSETQ. The CDR3 is 15 amino acids.

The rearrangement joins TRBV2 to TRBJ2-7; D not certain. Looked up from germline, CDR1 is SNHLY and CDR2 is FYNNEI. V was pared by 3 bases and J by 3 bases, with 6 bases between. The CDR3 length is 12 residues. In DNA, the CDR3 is TGTGCCAGCAGTGAGGGCCGCTACGAGCAGTACTTC. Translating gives CASSEGRYEQYF.

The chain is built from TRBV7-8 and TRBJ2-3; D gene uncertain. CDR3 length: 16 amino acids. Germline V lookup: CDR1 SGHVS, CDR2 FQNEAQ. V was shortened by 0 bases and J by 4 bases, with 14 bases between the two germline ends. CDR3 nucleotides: TGTGCCAGCAGCTTAGCCTATGGGCGTCAGGCAGATACGCAGTATTTT. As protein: CASSLAYGRQADTQYF.

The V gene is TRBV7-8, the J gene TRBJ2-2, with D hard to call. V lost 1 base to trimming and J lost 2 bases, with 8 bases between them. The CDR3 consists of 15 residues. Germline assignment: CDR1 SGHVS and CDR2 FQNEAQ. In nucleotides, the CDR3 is TGTGCCAGCAGCTTAGTAAGCGTTAACACCGGGGAGCTGTTTTTT. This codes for CASSLVSVNTGELFF. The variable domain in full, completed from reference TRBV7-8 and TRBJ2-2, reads GAGVSQSPRYKVAKRGQDVALRCDPISGHVSLFWYQQALGQGPEFLTYFQNEAQLDKSGLPSDRFFAERPEGSVSTLKIQRTQQEDSAVYLCASSLVSVNTGELFFGEGSRLTVL.

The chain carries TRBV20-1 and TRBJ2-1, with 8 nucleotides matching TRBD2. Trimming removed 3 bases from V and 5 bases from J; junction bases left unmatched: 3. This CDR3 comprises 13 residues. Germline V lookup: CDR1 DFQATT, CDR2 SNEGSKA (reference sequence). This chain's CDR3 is CSASLAGNNEQFF. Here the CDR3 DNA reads TGCAGTGCTAGTCTAGCGGGCAACAATGAGCAGTTCTTC.

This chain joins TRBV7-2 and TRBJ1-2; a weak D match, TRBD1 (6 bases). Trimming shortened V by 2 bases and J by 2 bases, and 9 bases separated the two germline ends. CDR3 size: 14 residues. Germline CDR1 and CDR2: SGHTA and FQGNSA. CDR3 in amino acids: CASSLSQGNYGYTF. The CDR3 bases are TGTGCCAGCAGCTTAAGTCAGGGGAACTATGGCTACACCTTC. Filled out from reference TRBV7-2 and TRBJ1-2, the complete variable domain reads GAGVSQSPSNKVTEKGKDVELRCDPISGHTALYWYRQSLGQGLEFLIYFQGNSAPDKSGLPSDRFSAERTGGSVSTLTIQRTQQEDSAVYLCASSLSQGNYGYTFGSGTRLTVV.

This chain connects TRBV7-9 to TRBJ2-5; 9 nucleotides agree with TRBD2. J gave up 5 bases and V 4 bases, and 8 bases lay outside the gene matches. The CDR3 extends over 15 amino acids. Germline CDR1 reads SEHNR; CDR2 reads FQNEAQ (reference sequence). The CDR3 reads CASSYLWTSDETQYF. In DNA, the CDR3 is TGTGCCAGCAGCTATCTGTGGACTAGCGATGAGACCCAGTACTTC.

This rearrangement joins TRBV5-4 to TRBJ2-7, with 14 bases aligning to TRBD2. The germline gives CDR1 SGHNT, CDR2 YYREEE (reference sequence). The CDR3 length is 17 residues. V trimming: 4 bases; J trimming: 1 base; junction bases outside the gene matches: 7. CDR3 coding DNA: TGTGCCAGCAGCGGGACTAGCGGGAGCGGTTATTCCTACGAGCAGTACTTC. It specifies CASSGTSGSGYSYEQYF. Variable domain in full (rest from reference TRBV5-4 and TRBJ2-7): ETGVTQSPTHLIKTRGQQVTLRCSSQSGHNTVSWYQQALGQGPQFIFQYYREEENGRGNFPPRFSGLQFPNYSSELNVNALELDDSALYLCASSGTSGSGYSYEQYFGPGTRLTVT.

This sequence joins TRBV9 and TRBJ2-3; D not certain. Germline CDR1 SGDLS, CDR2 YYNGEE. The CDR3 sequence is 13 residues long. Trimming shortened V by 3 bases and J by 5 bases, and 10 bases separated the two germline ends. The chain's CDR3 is CASSASIEDTQYF. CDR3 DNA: TGTGCCAGCAGCGCCTCGATAGAAGATACGCAGTATTTT. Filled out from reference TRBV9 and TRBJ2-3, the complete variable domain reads DSGVTQTPKHLITATGQRVTLRCSPRSGDLSVYWYQQSLDQGLQFLIQYYNGEERAKGNILERFSAQQFPDLHSELNLSSLELGDSALYFCASSASIEDTQYFGPGTRLTVL.

The CDR3 loop is CASSPRTSGVYNEQFF. The CDR3 region has the DNA TGTGCCAGCAGTCCCCGGACTAGCGGGGTCTACAATGAGCAGTTCTTC. The chain recombines TRBV6-2 or TRBV6-3 with TRBJ2-1; 12 bases are a match to TRBD2. The CDR3 runs 16 residues. Germline CDR1 is MNHEY and CDR2 is SVGEGT. Trimming took 5 bases from V and 3 from J; bases not matched to a gene: 5.

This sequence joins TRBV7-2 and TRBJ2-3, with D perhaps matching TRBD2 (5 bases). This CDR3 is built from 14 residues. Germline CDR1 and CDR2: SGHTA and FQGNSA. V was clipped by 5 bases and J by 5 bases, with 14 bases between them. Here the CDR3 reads CASSPRGTGDTQYF. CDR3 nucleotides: TGTGCCAGCAGCCCACGGGGAACGGGAGATACGCAGTATTTT.

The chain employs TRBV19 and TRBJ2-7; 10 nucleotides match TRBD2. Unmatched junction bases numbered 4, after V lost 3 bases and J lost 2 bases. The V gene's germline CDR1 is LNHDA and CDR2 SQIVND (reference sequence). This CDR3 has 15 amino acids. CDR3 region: CASSITSGRAYEQYF. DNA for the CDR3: TGTGCCAGTAGTATCACGAGCGGGAGGGCCTACGAGCAGTACTTC.

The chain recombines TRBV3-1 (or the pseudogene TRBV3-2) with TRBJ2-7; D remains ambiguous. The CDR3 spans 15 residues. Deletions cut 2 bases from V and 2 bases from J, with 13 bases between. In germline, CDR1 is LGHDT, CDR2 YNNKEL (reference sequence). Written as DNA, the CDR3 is TGTGCCAGCAGCCAACAGCCGACTCCCCCCTACGAGCAGTACTTC. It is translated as CASSQQPTPPYEQYF.

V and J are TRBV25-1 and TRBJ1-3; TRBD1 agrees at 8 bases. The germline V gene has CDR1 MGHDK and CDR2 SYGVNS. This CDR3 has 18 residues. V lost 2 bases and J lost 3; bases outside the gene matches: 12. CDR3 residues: CASSERAQGANGGNTIYF. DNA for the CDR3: TGTGCCAGCAGTGAAAGGGCCCAGGGGGCGAACGGTGGAAACACCATATATTTT.

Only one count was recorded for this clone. The CDR3 loop is CASSFGGGPGNEQFF. The CDR3 DNA reads as TGCGCCAGCAGCTTCGGGGGAGGGCCGGGTAATGAGCAGTTCTTC. The chain joins TRBV5-1 to TRBJ2-1; 7 nucleotides align to TRBD2. The CDR3 is 15 amino acids. V was clipped by 2 bases and J by 7 bases; unmatched bases: 9. The V gene's germline CDR1 is SGHRS and CDR2 YFSETQ.

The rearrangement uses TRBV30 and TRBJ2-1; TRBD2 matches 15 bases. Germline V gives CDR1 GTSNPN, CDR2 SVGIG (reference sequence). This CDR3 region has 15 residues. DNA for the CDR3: TGTGTTCGGACTAGCGGGAGGGTAACCTACAATGAGCAGTTCTTC. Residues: CVRTSGRVTYNEQFF. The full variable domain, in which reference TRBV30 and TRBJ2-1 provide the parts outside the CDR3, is SQTIHQWPATLVQPVGSPLSLECTVEGTSNPNLYWYRQAAGRGLQLLFYSVGIGQISSEVPQNLSASRPQDRQFILSSKKLLLSDSGFYLCVRTSGRVTYNEQFFGPGTRLTVL.

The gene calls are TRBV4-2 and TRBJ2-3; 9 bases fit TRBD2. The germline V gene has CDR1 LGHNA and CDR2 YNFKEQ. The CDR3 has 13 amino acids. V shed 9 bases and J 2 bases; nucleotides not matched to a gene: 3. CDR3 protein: CASSSGDTDTQYF. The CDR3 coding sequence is TGTGCCAGTTCTAGCGGGGACACAGATACGCAGTATTTT.

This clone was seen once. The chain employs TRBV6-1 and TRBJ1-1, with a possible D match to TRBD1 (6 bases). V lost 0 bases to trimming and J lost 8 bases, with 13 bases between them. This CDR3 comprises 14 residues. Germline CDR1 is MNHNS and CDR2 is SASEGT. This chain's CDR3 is CASSEAYWQGEAFF. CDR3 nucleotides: TGTGCCAGCAGTGAAGCGTATTGGCAGGGGGAAGCTTTCTTT.

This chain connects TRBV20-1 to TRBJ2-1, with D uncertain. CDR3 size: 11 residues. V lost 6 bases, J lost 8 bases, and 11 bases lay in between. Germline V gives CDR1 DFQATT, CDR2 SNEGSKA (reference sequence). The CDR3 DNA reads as TGCAGTGCGGGCCGGCCGGATGAGCAGTTCTTC. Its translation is CSAGRPDEQFF.

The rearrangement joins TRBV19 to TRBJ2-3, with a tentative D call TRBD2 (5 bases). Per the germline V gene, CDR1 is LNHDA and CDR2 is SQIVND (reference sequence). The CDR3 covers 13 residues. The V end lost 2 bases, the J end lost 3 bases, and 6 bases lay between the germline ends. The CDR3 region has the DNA TGTGCCAGTAGTATACGCGGGACAGATACGCAGTATTTT. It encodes CASSIRGTDTQYF.